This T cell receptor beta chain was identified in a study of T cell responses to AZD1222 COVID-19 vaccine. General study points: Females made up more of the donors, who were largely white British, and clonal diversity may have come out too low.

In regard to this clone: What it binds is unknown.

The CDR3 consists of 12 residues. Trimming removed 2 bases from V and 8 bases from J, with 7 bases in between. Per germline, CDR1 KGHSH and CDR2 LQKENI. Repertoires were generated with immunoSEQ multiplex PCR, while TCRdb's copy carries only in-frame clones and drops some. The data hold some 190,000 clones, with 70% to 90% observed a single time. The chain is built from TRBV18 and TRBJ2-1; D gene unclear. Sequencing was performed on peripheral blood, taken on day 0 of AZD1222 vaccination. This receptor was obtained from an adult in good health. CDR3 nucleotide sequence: TGTGCCAGCTCACCAGGGATTGATGAGCAGTTCTTC. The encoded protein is CASSPGIDEQFF.